The 21 T cell receptor beta chains listed next were all sequenced from one sample in a study of radiotherapy plus CTLA-4 blockade in lung cancer. TCRdb's copy holds only in-frame clones and misses some; the assay was immunoSEQ multiplex PCR. The table includes around 41,000 clones, about 67% detected once. Here the sequenced sample was peripheral blood, taken from a patient treated with radiotherapy plus ipilimumab. The receptors shown here come from a human donor with non-small cell lung cancer who had a partial response to radiotherapy plus ipilimumab.

The chain has TRBV7-2 and TRBJ1-2; 7 bases fit TRBD1. Germline V gene sequence: CDR1 SGHTA, CDR2 FQGNSA. Trimming took 1 base from V and 7 from J; bases not matched to a gene: 9. The CDR3 runs 15 residues. The CDR3 region is CASSLGQGISGGYTF. The DNA for the CDR3 is TGTGCCAGCAGCTTAGGACAGGGAATATCGGGTGGCTACACCTTC.

This chain uses TRBV5-1 with TRBJ1-1, with D possibly matching TRBD1 (6 bases). The CDR3 sequence is 14 residues long. Per the germline V gene, CDR1 is SGHRS and CDR2 is YFSETQ. The germline V and J ends were trimmed by 5 bases and 4 bases, with 15 bases remaining between them. In nucleotides, the CDR3 is TGCGCCAGCAGACGGGCGGGGGCTGGCACTGAAGCTTTCTTT. This encodes CASRRAGAGTEAFF.

This clone was seen only a few times. The CDR3 reads CASSLGTGGHTGELFF. In DNA form, the CDR3 reads TGTGCCAGCAGCTTAGGGACAGGGGGACATACCGGGGAGCTGTTTTTT. The chain couples TRBV11-2 to TRBJ2-2; 10 positions agree with TRBD1. CDR3 size: 16 residues. Germline V lookup: CDR1 SGHAT, CDR2 FQNNGV. The J segment lost 5 bases and the V segment lost 1 base, leaving 4 bases of the junction unmatched.

The genes are TRBV5-1 and TRBJ2-3, with 9 bases fitting TRBD2. The V segment lost 5 bases and the J segment 4 bases; nucleotides outside the gene matches: 5. The CDR3 has 14 amino acids. Germline CDR1 reads SGHRS; CDR2 reads YFSETQ. The CDR3 protein is CASRVAGVADTQYF. The CDR3 DNA reads as TGCGCCAGCAGGGTAGCGGGAGTAGCAGATACGCAGTATTTT.

This chain uses TRBV7-2 with TRBJ2-2; a weak D match, TRBD2 (5 bases). CDR1 SGHTA and CDR2 FQGNSA come from the germline V gene. The CDR3 is 15 amino acids. V was shortened by 2 bases and J by 7 bases, with 14 bases between the two germline ends. CDR3 nucleotide sequence: TGTGCCAGCAGCTTACAAGAGGGTATAGGCGGGGAGCTGTTTTTT. Translated: CASSLQEGIGGELFF.

This rearrangement joins TRBV6-1 to TRBJ2-5; the match to TRBD1 covers 8 bases. J lost 4 bases, V lost 7 bases, and 8 bases had no gene match. This CDR3 has 14 amino acids. Per germline, CDR1 MNHNS and CDR2 SASEGT. The CDR3 spells CASNAGQGRETQYF. CDR3 nucleotide sequence: TGTGCCAGCAATGCCGGACAGGGTCGAGAGACCCAGTACTTC.

The chain uses TRBV6-5 and TRBJ1-2; 8 positions match TRBD1. The V and J ends lost 5 bases and 8 bases, in that order; junction bases with no gene match: 7. CDR3 length: 13 residues. Germline CDR1 and CDR2: MNHEY and SVGAGI. This CDR3 is CASSLWTGKGYTF. Here the CDR3 DNA reads TGTGCCAGCAGTCTCTGGACAGGGAAAGGCTACACCTTC.

V gene TRBV10-3 combines with J gene TRBJ1-5; D remains ambiguous. The V end was cut by 3 bases, the J end by 5 bases, with 17 bases between. The CDR3 totals 16 residues. From germline, CDR1 is ENHRY and CDR2 SYGVKD. CDR3 protein: CAISEGGAGWDQPQHF. CDR3 nucleotide sequence: TGTGCCATCAGTGAAGGTGGCGCGGGATGGGATCAGCCCCAGCATTTT.

The rearrangement uses TRBV4-1 and TRBJ2-5, with a tentative D call TRBD2 (6 bases). The CDR3 has 14 amino acids. Germline CDR1 is MGHRA and CDR2 is YSYEKL. The V and J ends lost 4 bases and 3 bases respectively, with 12 bases between them. In DNA form, the CDR3 reads TGCGCCAGCAGCCCACGGGACTTGGAAGAGACCCAGTACTTC. Translating it yields CASSPRDLEETQYF.

A single count supports this clone. J is TRBJ2-4 and V is TRBV27; TRBD1 agrees at 8 bases. The germline V gene has CDR1 MNHEY and CDR2 SMNVEV (reference sequence). Losses at the gene ends were 10 bases for V and 0 bases for J; bases not matched to a gene: 8. CDR3 length: 15 residues. CDR3 region: CATSDRVVAKNIQYF. The CDR3 DNA reads as TGTGCCACCTCGGACAGGGTTGTAGCCAAAAACATTCAGTACTTC.

This clone has only a few counts. This chain connects TRBV5-1 to TRBJ1-2; TRBD1 is a possible D gene (5 bases). Looked up from germline, CDR1 is SGHRS and CDR2 is YFSETQ. V was cut by 0 bases and J by 4 bases, with 10 bases left in between. This CDR3 is built from 14 residues. The CDR3 reads CASSLEDSGYGYTF. CDR3 nucleotide sequence: TGCGCCAGCAGCTTGGAAGACAGTGGCTATGGCTACACCTTC.

The CDR3 nucleotides read TGCAGCCTTTCCCTCTACACAGATACGCAGTATTTT. Translation: CSLSLYTDTQYF. The V call is TRBV29-1, the J call TRBJ2-3; D is unclear. In germline, CDR1 is SQVTM, CDR2 ANQGSEA. Trimming left V 8 bases short and J 2 bases short, with 11 bases between. This CDR3 region has 12 residues.

The rearrangement uses TRBV6-5 and TRBJ1-3, with no clear D. Germline lookup yields CDR1 MNHEY and CDR2 SVGAGI. Trimming took off 4 bases at V and 3 bases at J, with 16 bases between the two ends. The CDR3 totals 16 residues. CDR3 bases: TGTGCCAGCAGTTCCGGACTGCTTCGGGATGGAAACACCATATATTTT. It is translated as CASSSGLLRDGNTIYF.

This chain connects TRBV2 to TRBJ1-3; D is undetermined. The J call is uncertain, as TRBJ2-2 better fits the DNA end. CDR1 is SNHLY and CDR2 is FYNNEI in the germline V gene. The CDR3 extends over 15 amino acids. DNA for the CDR3: TGTGCCAGCAGTGTTGGGCTCGAAAACACCGGGGAGCTGTTTTTT. This translates into CASSVGLENTGELFF.

This chain links TRBV6-5 with TRBJ2-4; perhaps TRBD1 as D (5 bases). Germline CDR1 reads MNHEY; CDR2 reads SVGAGI. V gave up 0 bases and J gave up 6 bases, with 6 bases separating them. This CDR3 is built from 13 residues. CDR3 in DNA: TGTGCCAGCAGTTACTCTCAGGGAAACATTCAGTACTTC. Protein sequence: CASSYSQGNIQYF.

V gene TRBV9 combines with J gene TRBJ2-5, with 11 bases aligning to TRBD2. Germline CDR1 reads SGDLS; CDR2 reads YYNGEE. V shed 0 bases and J 1 base; nucleotides not matched to a gene: 5. The CDR3 consists of 17 residues. The CDR3 region is CASSVASSGGVQETQYF. The CDR3 DNA is TGTGCCAGCAGCGTAGCGAGTAGCGGGGGGGTCCAAGAGACCCAGTACTTC.

In this sample, this clone turned up a few times. J is TRBJ1-2 and V is TRBV19, with D uncertain. Trimming cost V 7 bases and J 4 bases, with 19 bases left between them. Germline CDR1 reads LNHDA; CDR2 reads SQIVND (reference sequence). This CDR3 contains 15 residues. CDR3 residues: CASTPQGGGFYGYTF. As DNA, the CDR3 is TGTGCCAGTACCCCCCAAGGTGGAGGGTTCTATGGCTACACCTTC.

The rearrangement links TRBV10-3 to TRBJ2-6; maybe TRBD1 (5 bases). The germline gives CDR1 ENHRY, CDR2 SYGVKD. CDR3 length: 15 residues. Trimming cost V 11 bases and J 2 bases, with 16 bases left between them. CDR3 coding DNA: TGTGCCTCCGGAAGGGGAACGGCTGGGGCCAACGTCCTGACTTTC. It specifies CASGRGTAGANVLTF.

The V gene is TRBV9, the J gene TRBJ2-2, with D hard to call. V lost 2 bases and J 6 bases, leaving 2 bases between the germline ends. Germline CDR1 reads SGDLS; CDR2 reads YYNGEE. This CDR3 has 11 residues. The CDR3 DNA sequence: TGTGCCAGCAGCGTCTCCGGGGAGCTGTTTTTT. Amino acids: CASSVSGELFF.

V gene TRBV5-8 combines with J gene TRBJ2-3, with no clear D. The ends were cut back, 0 bases at V and 0 bases at J, with 17 bases in the middle. Germline loops: CDR1 SGHTS, CDR2 YDEGEE. The CDR3 is made up of 18 amino acids. In DNA form, the CDR3 reads TGTGCCAGCAGCTTGGGCCTTCGACTCGGTGCTAGCACAGATACGCAGTATTTT. Translating it yields CASSLGLRLGASTDTQYF.

The CDR3 loop is CASSSRNWGDEQYF. The CDR3 coding sequence is TGTGCCAGCAGCAGCCGAAATTGGGGGGACGAGCAGTACTTC. The chain uses TRBV5-4 and TRBJ2-7; the D gene is possibly TRBD2 (6 bases). The CDR3 has 14 residues. The V gene's germline CDR1 is SGHNT and CDR2 YYREEE (reference sequence). Trimming stripped 4 bases from V and 5 bases from J, with 16 bases between.